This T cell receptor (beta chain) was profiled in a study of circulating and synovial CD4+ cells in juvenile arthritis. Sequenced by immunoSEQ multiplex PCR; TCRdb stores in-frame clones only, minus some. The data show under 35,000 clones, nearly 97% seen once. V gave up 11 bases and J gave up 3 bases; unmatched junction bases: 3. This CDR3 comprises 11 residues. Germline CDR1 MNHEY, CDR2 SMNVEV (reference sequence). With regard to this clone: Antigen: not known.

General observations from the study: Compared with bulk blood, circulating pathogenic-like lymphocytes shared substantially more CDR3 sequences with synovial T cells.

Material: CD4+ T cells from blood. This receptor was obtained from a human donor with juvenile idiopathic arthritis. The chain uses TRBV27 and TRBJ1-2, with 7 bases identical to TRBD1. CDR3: CAYDRDYGYTF. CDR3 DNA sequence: TGTGCCTACGACAGGGACTATGGCTACACCTTC.